This T cell receptor (beta chain) comes out of a study of blood T cell repertoires in COVID-19. Background on the study: COVID-19 samples, acute and convalescent, were from the United States, Italy and Spain.

The CDR3 spans 12 residues. The germline V gene encodes CDR1 MDHEN and CDR2 SYDVKM. V lost 8 bases, J lost 0 bases, and 6 bases lay in between. Here immunoSEQ multiplex PCR was the method, and the copy in TCRdb shows in-frame clones only, minus some. There are 70,000 to 85,000 clones in the sample; approximately 83% occur only once, and about 10% lies in the top ten. This TCR derives from a human donor in a cohort sampled during active COVID-19. Input material: peripheral blood. The chain recombines TRBV28 with TRBJ2-3, with a possible D match to TRBD2 (6 bases). The CDR3 DNA sequence: TGTGCCAGCCGGGGGAGCACAGATACGCAGTATTTT. Its translation: CASRGSTDTQYF.